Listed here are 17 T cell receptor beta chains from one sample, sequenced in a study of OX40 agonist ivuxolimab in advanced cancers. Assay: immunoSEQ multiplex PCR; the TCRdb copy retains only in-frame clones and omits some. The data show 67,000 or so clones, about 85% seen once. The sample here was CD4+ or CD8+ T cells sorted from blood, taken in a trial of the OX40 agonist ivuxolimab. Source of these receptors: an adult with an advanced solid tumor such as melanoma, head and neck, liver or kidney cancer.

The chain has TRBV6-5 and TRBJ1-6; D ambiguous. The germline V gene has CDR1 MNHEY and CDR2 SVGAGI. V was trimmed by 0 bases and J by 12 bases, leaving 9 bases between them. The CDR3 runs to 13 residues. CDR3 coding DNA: TGTGCCAGCAGTTACTCACCTCGCGGACCCCTCCACTTT. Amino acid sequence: CASSYSPRGPLHF.

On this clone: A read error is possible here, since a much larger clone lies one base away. Here the CDR3 reads CASSPSSYEQYF. The CDR3, as DNA: TGTGCCAGCAGTCCGAGCTCCTACGAGCAGTACTTC. The J gene is TRBJ2-7, the V gene TRBV7-8, with unresolved D. The germline V and J ends were trimmed by 6 bases and 0 bases, with 6 bases remaining between them. Germline CDR1 and CDR2: SGHVS and FQNEAQ. This CDR3 spans 12 amino acids. Together with reference TRBV7-8 and TRBJ2-7, the CDR3 gives the full variable domain: GAGVSQSPRYKVAKRGQDVALRCDPISGHVSLFWYQQALGQGPEFLTYFQNEAQLDKSGLPSDRFFAERPEGSVSTLKIQRTQQEDSAVYLCASSPSSYEQYFGPGTRLTVT.

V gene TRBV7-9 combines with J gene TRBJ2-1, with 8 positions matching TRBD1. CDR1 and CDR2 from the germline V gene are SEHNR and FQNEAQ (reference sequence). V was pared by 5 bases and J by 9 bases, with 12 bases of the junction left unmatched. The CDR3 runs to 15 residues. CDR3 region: CASSLTGTGSSEQFF. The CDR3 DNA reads TGTGCCAGCAGCCTGACCGGGACAGGTTCTTCTGAGCAGTTCTTC.

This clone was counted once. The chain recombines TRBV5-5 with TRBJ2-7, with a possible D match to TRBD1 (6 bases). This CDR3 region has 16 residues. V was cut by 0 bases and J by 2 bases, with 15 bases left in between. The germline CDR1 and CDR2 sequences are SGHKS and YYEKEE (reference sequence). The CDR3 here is CASSLGPGTRTYEQYF. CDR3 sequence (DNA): TGTGCCAGCAGCTTGGGGCCCGGGACACGCACCTACGAGCAGTACTTC.

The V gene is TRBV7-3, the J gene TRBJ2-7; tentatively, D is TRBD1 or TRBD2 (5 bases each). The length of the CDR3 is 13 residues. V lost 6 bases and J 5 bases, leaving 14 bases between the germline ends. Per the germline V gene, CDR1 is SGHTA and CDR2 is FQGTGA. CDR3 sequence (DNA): TGTGCCAGCAGGCCATCGGGGACCCACGAGCAGTACTTC. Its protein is CASRPSGTHEQYF.

In DNA, the CDR3 is TGTGCCAGCAGTATGGGCACTAATGAAAAACTGTTTTTT. This codes for CASSMGTNEKLFF. The V and J genes are TRBV28 and TRBJ1-4, with no clear D. Looked up from germline, CDR1 is MDHEN and CDR2 is SYDVKM. The V end was cut by 5 bases, the J end by 2 bases, with 6 bases between. The CDR3 length is 13 residues.

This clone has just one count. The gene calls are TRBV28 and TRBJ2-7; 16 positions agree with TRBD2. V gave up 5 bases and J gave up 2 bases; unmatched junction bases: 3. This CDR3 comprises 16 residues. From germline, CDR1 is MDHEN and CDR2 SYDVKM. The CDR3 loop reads CASSAGTSGRAYEQYF. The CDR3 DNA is TGTGCCAGCAGTGCCGGGACTAGCGGGAGGGCCTACGAGCAGTACTTC.

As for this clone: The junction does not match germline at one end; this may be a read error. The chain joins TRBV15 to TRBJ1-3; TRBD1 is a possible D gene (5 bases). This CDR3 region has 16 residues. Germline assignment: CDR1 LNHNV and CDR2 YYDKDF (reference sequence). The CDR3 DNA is TGTGCCACCAGCAGATCGCCTTATGGGACTGGAAGCACCATATATTTT. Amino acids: CATSRSPYGTGSTIYF.

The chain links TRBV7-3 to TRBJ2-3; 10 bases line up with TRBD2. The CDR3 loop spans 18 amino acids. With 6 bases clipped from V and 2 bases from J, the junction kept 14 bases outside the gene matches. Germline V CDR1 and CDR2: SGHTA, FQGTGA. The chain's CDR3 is CASSRTSGLTSHTDTQYF. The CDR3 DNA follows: TGTGCCAGCAGTCGGACTAGCGGCCTCACGTCCCACACAGATACGCAGTATTTT.

The CDR3 region is CASKSTDTQYF. CDR3 nucleotides: TGTGCCAGCAAGAGCACAGATACGCAGTATTTT. The V call is TRBV2, the J call TRBJ2-3; D is unresolved. Germline V gene sequence: CDR1 SNHLY, CDR2 FYNNEI. CDR3 length equals 11 residues. V was shortened by 7 bases and J by 0 bases, with 2 bases between the two germline ends.

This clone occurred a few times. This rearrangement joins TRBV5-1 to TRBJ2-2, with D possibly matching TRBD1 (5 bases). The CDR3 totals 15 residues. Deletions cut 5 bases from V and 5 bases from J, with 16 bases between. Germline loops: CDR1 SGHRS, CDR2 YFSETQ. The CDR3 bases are TGCGCCAGCAGGGGCACATGGGGCCAAACCGGGGAGCTGTTTTTT. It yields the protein CASRGTWGQTGELFF.

The CDR3 region is CASSLRYGTPLNTEAFF. CDR3 sequence (DNA): TGTGCCAGCAGTTTACGATACGGCACACCTTTGAACACTGAAGCTTTCTTT. The J gene is TRBJ1-1, the V gene TRBV27, with D unresolved. This CDR3 spans 17 amino acids. From germline, CDR1 is MNHEY and CDR2 SMNVEV (reference sequence). Between the trimmed V and J ends, which lost 2 bases and 0 bases, there was a span of 16 bases.

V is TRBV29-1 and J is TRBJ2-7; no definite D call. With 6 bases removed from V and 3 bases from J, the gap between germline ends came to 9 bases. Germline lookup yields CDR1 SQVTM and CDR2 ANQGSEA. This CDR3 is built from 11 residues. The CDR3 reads CSVESNYEQYF. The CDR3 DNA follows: TGCAGCGTCGAATCTAACTACGAGCAGTACTTC.

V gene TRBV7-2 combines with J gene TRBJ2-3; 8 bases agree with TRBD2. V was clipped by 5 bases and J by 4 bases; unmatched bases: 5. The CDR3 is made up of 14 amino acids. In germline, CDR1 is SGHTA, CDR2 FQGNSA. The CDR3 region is CASSRGLAPDTQYF. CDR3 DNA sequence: TGTGCCAGCAGCCGCGGACTAGCCCCAGATACGCAGTATTTT.

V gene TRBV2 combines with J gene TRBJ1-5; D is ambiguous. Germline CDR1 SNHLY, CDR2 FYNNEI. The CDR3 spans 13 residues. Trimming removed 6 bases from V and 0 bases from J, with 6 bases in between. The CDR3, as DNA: TGTGCCAGCAGGCTCTATAGCAATCAGCCCCAGCATTTT. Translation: CASRLYSNQPQHF.

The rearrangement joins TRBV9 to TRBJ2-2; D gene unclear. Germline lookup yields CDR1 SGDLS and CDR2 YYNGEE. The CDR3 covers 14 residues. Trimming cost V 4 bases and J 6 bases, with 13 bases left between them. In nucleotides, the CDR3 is TGTGCCAGCAGCCTCGACCAGACGGCCGGGGAGCTGTTTTTT. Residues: CASSLDQTAGELFF.

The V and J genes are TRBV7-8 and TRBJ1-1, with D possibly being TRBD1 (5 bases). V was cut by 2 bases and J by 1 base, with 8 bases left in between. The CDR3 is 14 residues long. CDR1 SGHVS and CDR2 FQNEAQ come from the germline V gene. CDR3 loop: CASSLRGRNTEAFF. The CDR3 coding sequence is TGTGCCAGCAGCTTACGGGGCAGGAACACTGAAGCTTTCTTT.